The entry below gives a single TCR beta chain sequence along with its context. These data originate in a study of control samples from healthy donors and cancer patients. Per germline, CDR1 SGHKS and CDR2 YYEKEE (reference sequence). This CDR3 has 11 amino acids. With 3 bases removed from V and 8 bases from J, the gap between germline ends came to 8 bases. The method was immunoSEQ multiplex PCR; TCRdb's version includes in-frame clones alone and lacks a portion of them. Counted here are more than 95,000 clones, approximately 93% occurring once; the ten biggest clones make up 6.5% to 9.5%. V and J are TRBV5-5 and TRBJ1-1; D is unclear. This clonotype originated in a man between 18 and 29 years old in good health. The sequencing sample was made of blood. This CDR3 is CASSSKEEAFF. The CDR3 bases are TGTGCCAGCAGCTCTAAGGAGGAAGCTTTCTTT.